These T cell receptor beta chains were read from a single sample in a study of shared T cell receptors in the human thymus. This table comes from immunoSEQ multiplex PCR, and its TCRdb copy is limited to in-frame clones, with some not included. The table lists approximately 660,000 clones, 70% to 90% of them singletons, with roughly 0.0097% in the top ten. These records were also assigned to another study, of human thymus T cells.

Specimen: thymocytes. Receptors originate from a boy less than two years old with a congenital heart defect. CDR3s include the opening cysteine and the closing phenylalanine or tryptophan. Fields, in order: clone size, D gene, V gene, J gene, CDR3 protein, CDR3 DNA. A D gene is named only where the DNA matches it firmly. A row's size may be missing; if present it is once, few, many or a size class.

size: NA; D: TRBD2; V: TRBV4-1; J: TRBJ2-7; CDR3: CASSPWPSGPYEQYF; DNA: TGCGCCAGCAGCCCTTGGCCTAGCGGACCCTACGAGCAGTACTTC
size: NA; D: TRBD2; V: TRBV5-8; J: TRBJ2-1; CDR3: CASSLAAGLYNEQFF; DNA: TGTGCCAGCAGCTTGGCAGCGGGACTTTACAATGAGCAGTTCTTC
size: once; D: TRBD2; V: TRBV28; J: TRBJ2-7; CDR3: CASSRETSGRAYEQYF; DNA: TGTGCCAGCAGCAGAGAAACTAGCGGGAGGGCCTACGAGCAGTACTTC
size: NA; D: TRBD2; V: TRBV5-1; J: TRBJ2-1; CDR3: CASSPPTSGSINEQFF; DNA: TGCGCCAGCAGCCCCCCGACTAGCGGGAGCATCAATGAGCAGTTCTTC
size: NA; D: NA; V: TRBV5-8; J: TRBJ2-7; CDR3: CASPLGLSSYEQYF; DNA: TGTGCCAGCCCCCTAGGACTATCCAGCTACGAGCAGTACTTC
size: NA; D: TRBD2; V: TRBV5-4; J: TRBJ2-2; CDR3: CASSSSSGVTGELFF; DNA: TGTGCCAGCAGCTCCTCTAGCGGGGTCACCGGGGAGCTGTTTTTT
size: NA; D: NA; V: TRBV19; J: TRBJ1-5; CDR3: CASMPRYSNQPQHF; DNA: TGTGCCAGTATGCCTCGCTATAGCAATCAGCCCCAGCATTTT
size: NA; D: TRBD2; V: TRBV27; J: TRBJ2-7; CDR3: CASSFGHKVTSGKGEQYF; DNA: TGTGCCAGCAGTTTCGGGCACAAGGTCACTAGCGGGAAGGGAGAGCAGTACTTC
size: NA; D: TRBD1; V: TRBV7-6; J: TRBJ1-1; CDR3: CASSLEGARDRGFQLNTEAFF; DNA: TGTGCCAGCAGCTTAGAAGGGGCCCGGGACAGAGGATTTCAACTGAACACTGAAGCTTTCTTT
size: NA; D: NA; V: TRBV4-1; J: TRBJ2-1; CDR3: CASRGSSYNEQFF; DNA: TGCGCCAGCAGGGGGAGCTCCTACAATGAGCAGTTCTTC
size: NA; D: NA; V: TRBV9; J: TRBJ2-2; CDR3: CASSVGLDLYTGELFF; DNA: TGTGCCAGCAGCGTAGGGCTGGACTTGTACACCGGGGAGCTGTTTTTT
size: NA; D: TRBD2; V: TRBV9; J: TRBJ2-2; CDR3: CASSVASGRGPGELFF; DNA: TGTGCCAGCAGCGTAGCTAGCGGGAGGGGGCCCGGGGAGCTGTTTTTT
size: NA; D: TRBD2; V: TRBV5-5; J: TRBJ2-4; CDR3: CASSFLGGSAKNIQYF; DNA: TGTGCCAGCAGCTTCTTAGGCGGGAGTGCCAAAAACATTCAGTACTTC
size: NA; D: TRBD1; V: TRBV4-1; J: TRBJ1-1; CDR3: CASSRHRGPSPEAFF; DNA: TGCGCCAGCAGCCGCCACAGGGGGCCTTCCCCTGAAGCTTTCTTT
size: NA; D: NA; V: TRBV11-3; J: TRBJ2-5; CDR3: CASSRGSLNQTQYF; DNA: TGTGCCAGCAGCCGAGGGTCCCTTAATCAGACCCAGTACTTC
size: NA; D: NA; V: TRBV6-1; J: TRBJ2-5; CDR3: CASSEGGTEQETQYF; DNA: TGTGCCAGCAGTGAAGGCGGGACAGAGCAAGAGACCCAGTACTTC
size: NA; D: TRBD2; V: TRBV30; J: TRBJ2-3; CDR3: CAWGEGGPITDTQYF; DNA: TGTGCCTGGGGTGAGGGAGGGCCAATCACAGATACGCAGTATTTT
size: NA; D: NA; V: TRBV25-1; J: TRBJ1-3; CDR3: CASAEGESGNTIYF; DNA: TGTGCCAGCGCCGAAGGGGAAAGTGGAAACACCATATATTTT
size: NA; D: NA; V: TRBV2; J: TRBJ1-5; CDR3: CASSQGTGLGNQPQHF; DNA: TGTGCCAGCAGTCAGGGAACAGGGCTCGGCAATCAGCCCCAGCATTTT
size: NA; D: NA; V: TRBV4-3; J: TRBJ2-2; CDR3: CASSQGHWTRGMEWPGELFF; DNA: TGCGCCAGCAGCCAGGGACATTGGACTAGGGGTATGGAGTGGCCCGGGGAGCTGTTTTTT
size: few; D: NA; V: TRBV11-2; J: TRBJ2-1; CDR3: CASSFHRGGTGRRNEQFF; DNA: TGTGCCAGCAGCTTCCATAGGGGGGGGACAGGCCGTCGGAATGAGCAGTTCTTC
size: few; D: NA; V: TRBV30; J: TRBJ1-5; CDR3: CAWGSDQPQHF; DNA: TGTGCCTGGGGTAGCGATCAGCCCCAGCATTTT
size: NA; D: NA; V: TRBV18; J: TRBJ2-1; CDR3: CASSPWTTTPQRYNEQFF; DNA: TGTGCCAGCTCACCTTGGACTACCACCCCTCAGCGATACAATGAGCAGTTCTTC
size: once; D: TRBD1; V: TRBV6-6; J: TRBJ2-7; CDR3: CASSSGTGVNYEQYF; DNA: TGTGCCAGCAGTTCCGGGACAGGGGTAAACTACGAGCAGTACTTC
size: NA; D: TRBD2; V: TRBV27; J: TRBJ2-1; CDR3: CASSILAGAYNEQFF; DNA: TGTGCCAGCAGTATACTAGCGGGGGCCTACAATGAGCAGTTCTTC
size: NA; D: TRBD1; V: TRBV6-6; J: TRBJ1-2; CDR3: CASSLTGVGIYGYTF; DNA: TGTGCCAGCAGCCTGACAGGGGTAGGGATCTATGGCTACACCTTC
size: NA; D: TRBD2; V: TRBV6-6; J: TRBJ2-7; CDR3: CASSPRTSGSYEQYF; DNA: TGTGCCAGCAGTCCTCGGACTAGCGGGAGTTACGAGCAGTACTTC
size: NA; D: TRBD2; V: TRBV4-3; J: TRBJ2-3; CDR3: CASSQDSREVSGVTQYF; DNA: TGCGCCAGCAGCCAAGATTCCCGGGAGGTATCGGGGGTTACGCAGTATTTT
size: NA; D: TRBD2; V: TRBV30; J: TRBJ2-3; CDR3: CAWSVDLAGVKDTQYF; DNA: TGTGCCTGGAGTGTAGATCTAGCGGGAGTAAAAGATACGCAGTATTTT
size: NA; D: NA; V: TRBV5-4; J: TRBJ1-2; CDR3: CASRRLHLTGKKGSYGYTF; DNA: TGTGCCAGCAGACGATTGCACCTTACAGGGAAGAAAGGCAGCTATGGCTACACCTTC
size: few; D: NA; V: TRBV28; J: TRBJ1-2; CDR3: CASSLTRGGVDYGYTF; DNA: TGTGCCAGCAGTTTGACCCGAGGAGGGGTTGACTATGGCTACACCTTC
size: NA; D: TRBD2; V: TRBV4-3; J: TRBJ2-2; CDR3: CASSPDGGGNTGELFF; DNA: TGCGCCAGCAGCCCAGACGGGGGGGGAAACACCGGGGAGCTGTTTTTT
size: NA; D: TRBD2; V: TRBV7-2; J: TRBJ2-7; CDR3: CASSLLPRLAEEQYF; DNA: TGTGCCAGCAGCTTATTGCCCAGACTAGCGGAGGAGCAGTACTTC
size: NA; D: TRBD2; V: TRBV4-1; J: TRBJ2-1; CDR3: CASSQVWREGSYNEQFF; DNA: TGCGCCAGCAGCCAAGTATGGCGGGAGGGGTCCTACAATGAGCAGTTCTTC
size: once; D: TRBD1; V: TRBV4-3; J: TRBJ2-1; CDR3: CASSRPGGEGGNEQFF; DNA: TGCGCCAGCAGCCGACCAGGGGGAGAGGGTGGTAATGAGCAGTTCTTC
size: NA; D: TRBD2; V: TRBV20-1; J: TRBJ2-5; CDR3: CSARGGETQYF; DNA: TGCAGTGCTCGGGGGGGAGAGACCCAGTACTTC
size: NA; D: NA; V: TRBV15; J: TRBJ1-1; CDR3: CATSRDWGGGTTEAFF; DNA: TGTGCCACCAGCAGAGATTGGGGGGGTGGGACCACTGAAGCTTTCTTT
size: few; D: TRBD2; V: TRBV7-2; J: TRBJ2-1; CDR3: CASSRQIQTSEDYNEQFF; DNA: TGTGCCAGCAGCCGACAGATTCAGACTAGCGAGGATTACAATGAGCAGTTCTTC
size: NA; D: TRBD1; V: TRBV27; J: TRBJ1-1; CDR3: CASREGQGEEAFF; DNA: TGTGCCAGCAGGGAGGGACAGGGGGAGGAGGCTTTCTTT
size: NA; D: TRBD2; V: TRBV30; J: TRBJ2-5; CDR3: CAWSVGGSGTAPQETQYF; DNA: TGTGCCTGGAGTGTAGGTGGTAGCGGGACCGCCCCCCAAGAGACCCAGTACTTC
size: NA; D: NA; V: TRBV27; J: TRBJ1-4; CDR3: CASSSSQAEEEKLFF; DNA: TGTGCCAGCAGTTCGAGCCAGGCAGAAGAAGAAAAACTGTTTTTT
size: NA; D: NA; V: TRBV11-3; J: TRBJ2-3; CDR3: CASSPPDSTDTQYF; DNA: TGTGCCAGCAGCCCACCGGACTCCACAGATACGCAGTATTTT
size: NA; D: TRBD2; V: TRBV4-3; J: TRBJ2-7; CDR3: CASSQDVTSGRAEYF; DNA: TGCGCCAGCAGCCAAGATGTGACTAGCGGGAGGGCCGAGTACTTC
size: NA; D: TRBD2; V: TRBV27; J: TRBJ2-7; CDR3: CASRVLTSGLYEQYF; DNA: TGTGCCAGCAGAGTGCTCACTAGCGGTCTCTACGAGCAGTACTTC
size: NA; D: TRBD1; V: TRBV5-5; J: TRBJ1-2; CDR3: CASSLWQGANYGYTF; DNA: TGTGCCAGCAGCTTGTGGCAGGGGGCCAACTATGGCTACACCTTC
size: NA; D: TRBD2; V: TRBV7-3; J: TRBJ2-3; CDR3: CASSPGTSKCTDTQYF; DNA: TGTGCCAGCAGTCCCGGGACTAGTAAGTGCACAGATACGCAGTATTTT
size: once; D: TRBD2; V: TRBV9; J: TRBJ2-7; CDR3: CASSAGGATSGSKELYEQYF; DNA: TGTGCCAGCAGCGCGGGGGGAGCGACTAGCGGGAGCAAGGAGCTCTACGAGCAGTACTTC
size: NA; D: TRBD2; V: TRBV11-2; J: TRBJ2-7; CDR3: CASSLGLAGAPEQYF; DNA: TGTGCCAGCAGCTTAGGACTAGCGGGAGCCCCCGAGCAGTACTTC
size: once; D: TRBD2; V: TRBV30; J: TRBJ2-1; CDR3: CAWSVNGSGRFYNEQFF; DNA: TGTGCCTGGAGTGTTAATGGGAGCGGGAGATTCTACAATGAGCAGTTCTTC
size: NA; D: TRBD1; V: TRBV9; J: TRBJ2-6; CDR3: CASSGRDRASGANVLTF; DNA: TGTGCCAGCAGCGGCCGGGACAGGGCCTCTGGGGCCAACGTCCTGACTTTC
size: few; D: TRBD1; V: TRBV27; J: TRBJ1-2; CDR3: CASKGAYGYTF; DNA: TGTGCCAGCAAGGGGGCCTATGGCTACACCTTC
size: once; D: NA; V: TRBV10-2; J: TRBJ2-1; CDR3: CASRRESDEQFF; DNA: TGCGCCAGCAGGAGGGAGTCCGATGAGCAGTTCTTC
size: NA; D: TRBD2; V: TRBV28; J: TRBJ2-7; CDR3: CASELAGGFYEQYF; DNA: TGTGCCAGCGAACTAGCGGGAGGTTTTTACGAGCAGTACTTC
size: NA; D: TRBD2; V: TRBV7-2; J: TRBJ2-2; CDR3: CASSLGGRESTGELFF; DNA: TGTGCCAGCAGCTTAGGCGGGCGGGAGAGCACCGGGGAGCTGTTTTTT